The next 27 T cell receptor beta chains were all read from a single sample in a study of blood T cell repertoires in COVID-19. The protocol was immunoSEQ multiplex PCR, while the TCRdb copy is restricted to in-frame clones and leaves out a portion. Of under 250,000 clones in the sample, roughly four fifths were seen once. Sequencing was done on a sample of peripheral blood. These receptors were obtained from a middle-aged woman with acute or convalescent COVID-19.

The chain combines TRBV18 with TRBJ2-6, with TRBD1 identical over 8 bases. CDR1 is KGHSH, CDR2 LQKENI, per germline. The CDR3 is 15 residues long. J was trimmed by 3 bases and V by 5 bases; bases with no gene match: 3. The CDR3: CASSSRGLGANVLTF. CDR3 in DNA: TGTGCCAGCTCAAGCAGGGGGCTTGGGGCCAACGTCCTGACTTTC.

This sequence joins TRBV5-1 and TRBJ2-2; D is ambiguous. The germline V gene has CDR1 SGHRS and CDR2 YFSETQ. This CDR3 has 15 amino acids. The germline V and J ends were trimmed by 2 bases and 0 bases, with 8 bases remaining between them. CDR3 coding DNA: TGCGCCAGCAGCTTTAATCGGGCGAACACCGGGGAGCTGTTTTTT. Residues: CASSFNRANTGELFF.

The chain couples TRBV9 to TRBJ2-3, with D possibly TRBD2 on 8 matching bases. Germline V gives CDR1 SGDLS, CDR2 YYNGEE. The CDR3 is 16 amino acids. Trimming left V 4 bases short and J 3 bases short, with 18 bases between. The CDR3 here is CASSPQGERGTDTQYF. CDR3 nucleotide sequence: TGTGCCAGCAGCCCCCAGGGGGAGCGGGGGACAGATACGCAGTATTTT.

This clone was counted once. V is TRBV3-1 (or the pseudogene TRBV3-2) and J is TRBJ1-5, with a weak D call TRBD1 (6 bases). Germline V gene data show CDR1 as LGHDT and CDR2 as YNNKEL (reference sequence). CDR3 size: 14 residues. Trimming took off 3 bases at V and 1 base at J, with 7 bases between the two ends. As DNA, the CDR3 is TGTGCCAGCAGCCAGGGACACAGCAATCAGCCCCAGCATTTT. Protein sequence: CASSQGHSNQPQHF.

The DNA of the CDR3 is TGTGCCAGCAGTAGGACAGAATCAAAAGGCTACACCTTC. This translates into CASSRTESKGYTF. The J gene is TRBJ1-2, the V gene TRBV2; possible D gene TRBD1, 6 bases. The CDR3 runs to 13 residues. V was trimmed by 5 bases and J by 8 bases, leaving 15 bases between them. CDR1 is SNHLY, CDR2 FYNNEI, per germline.

V gene TRBV30 combines with J gene TRBJ2-5, with 9 bases lining up with TRBD1. V lost 3 bases, J lost 7 bases, and 9 bases stayed unmatched. This CDR3 has 14 residues. CDR1 and CDR2 (germline): GTSNPN, SVGIG (reference sequence). DNA for the CDR3: TGTGCCTGGAGGCTGGGACAGGGCATAGGGACCCAGTACTTC. It specifies CAWRLGQGIGTQYF.

The V gene is TRBV10-1, the J gene TRBJ1-1, with D unclear. This CDR3 is 11 amino acids long. V gave up 6 bases and J gave up 8 bases, with 10 bases separating them. Germline assignment: CDR1 WNHNN and CDR2 SYGVQD (reference sequence). The CDR3 region is CASRCKEEAFF. For the CDR3, the DNA is TGCGCCAGCAGGTGCAAGGAGGAAGCTTTCTTT.

The chain carries TRBV19 and TRBJ1-5, with D uncertain. Trimming cost V 7 bases and J 9 bases, with 16 bases left between them. In germline, CDR1 is LNHDA, CDR2 SQIVND (reference sequence). The length of the CDR3 is 13 residues. The CDR3 loop is CASNAVWSRPQHF. CDR3 sequence (DNA): TGTGCCAGTAATGCGGTGTGGAGTCGGCCCCAGCATTTT.

The rearrangement links TRBV3-1 (or the pseudogene TRBV3-2) to TRBJ1-3; 8 positions agree with TRBD1. This CDR3 region has 14 residues. Unmatched junction bases numbered 4, after V lost 2 bases and J lost 7 bases. The germline CDR1 and CDR2 sequences are LGHDT and YNNKEL (reference sequence). CDR3 loop: CASSQPGGINTIYF. CDR3 coding DNA: TGTGCCAGCAGCCAACCAGGGGGCATCAACACCATATATTTT.

The V gene is TRBV5-5, the J gene TRBJ2-7, with TRBD1 identical over 7 bases. Germline V lookup: CDR1 SGHKS, CDR2 YYEKEE (reference sequence). V was clipped by 3 bases and J by 1 base; unmatched bases: 4. The CDR3 covers 14 residues. The CDR3 loop is CASSSGQKSYEQYF. CDR3 nucleotides: TGTGCCAGCAGCTCGGGACAGAAATCCTACGAGCAGTACTTC.

This clone was seen only a few times. This sequence joins TRBV7-2 and TRBJ1-2, with unresolved D. The CDR3 is made up of 14 amino acids. Germline assignment: CDR1 SGHTA and CDR2 FQGNSA. Trimming shortened V by 1 base and J by 5 bases, and 11 bases separated the two germline ends. The CDR3: CASSLGSGEYGYTF. In nucleotides, the CDR3 is TGTGCCAGCAGCTTAGGTTCCGGGGAATATGGCTACACCTTC.

The rearrangement joins TRBV6-5 to TRBJ2-1; 9 bases map to TRBD2. The V gene end was trimmed by 4 bases and the J gene end by 3 bases; junction bases not matched to a gene: 4. The CDR3 contains 15 residues. Germline V CDR1 and CDR2: MNHEY, SVGAGI. This CDR3 is CASSFSGSGYNEQFF. The CDR3 bases are TGTGCCAGCAGTTTTAGCGGGAGCGGCTACAATGAGCAGTTCTTC.

The chain carries TRBV7-2 and TRBJ2-7, with 7 bases matching TRBD1. Trimming removed 7 bases from V and 3 bases from J; junction bases left unmatched: 12. The CDR3 spans 15 residues. CDR1 is SGHTA and CDR2 is FQGNSA in the germline V gene. CDR3 sequence (DNA): TGTGCCAGCACCTTTTTGGGACAGAGCCTCTACGAGCAGTACTTC. Encoded protein: CASTFLGQSLYEQYF.

This rearrangement joins TRBV6-2 or TRBV6-3 to TRBJ1-3; a possible D gene is TRBD1 (6 bases). Germline values: CDR1 MNHEY, CDR2 SVGEGT. Trimming removed 4 bases at V and 7 bases at J, with 20 bases between. This CDR3 has 16 residues. The CDR3 protein is CASSLGDGQSGNTIYF. In DNA, the CDR3 is TGTGCCAGCAGTTTAGGCGACGGACAGAGTGGGAACACCATATATTTT.

V is TRBV5-5 and J is TRBJ2-2; possibly TRBD1 for D (5 bases). Germline V CDR1 and CDR2: SGHKS, YYEKEE (reference sequence). This CDR3 spans 14 amino acids. V lost 4 bases and J 4 bases, leaving 11 bases between the germline ends. The CDR3 sequence is CASSPDRLTGELFF. The DNA of the CDR3 is TGTGCCAGCAGCCCCGACAGACTCACCGGGGAGCTGTTTTTT. Using reference TRBV5-5 and TRBJ2-2 for the parts outside the CDR3, the full variable domain is DAGVTQSPTHLIKTRGQQVTLRCSPISGHKSVSWYQQVLGQGPQFIFQYYEKEERGRGNFPDRFSARQFPNYSSELNVNALLLGDSALYLCASSPDRLTGELFFGEGSRLTVL.

The V gene is TRBV30, the J gene TRBJ1-2; the D gene is possibly TRBD1 (5 bases). The CDR3 has 15 amino acids. Between the trimmed V and J ends, which lost 8 bases and 8 bases, there was a span of 27 bases. Germline values: CDR1 GTSNPN, CDR2 SVGIG (reference sequence). CDR3 loop: CAQHPAGTSGSGYTF. The CDR3 DNA reads TGTGCCCAACACCCAGCGGGGACGTCAGGGTCCGGCTACACCTTC. Combining the CDR3 with reference TRBV30 and TRBJ1-2 gives the whole variable domain SQTIHQWPATLVQPVGSPLSLECTVEGTSNPNLYWYRQAAGRGLQLLFYSVGIGQISSEVPQNLSASRPQDRQFILSSKKLLLSDSGFYLCAQHPAGTSGSGYTFGSGTRLTVV.

In its sample, this clone was seen a few times. The CDR3 loop reads CASSPSTTNPSQFF. CDR3 nucleotides: TGTGCCAGCAGCCCTTCCACGACTAATCCCTCTCAGTTCTTC. The chain uses TRBV7-2 and TRBJ2-1, with D perhaps TRBD2 (5 bases). V was cut by 5 bases and J by 13 bases, with 21 bases left in between. The germline V gene has CDR1 SGHTA and CDR2 FQGNSA. CDR3 length equals 14 residues.

The gene calls are TRBV30 and TRBJ1-2; D unresolved. V lost 7 bases and J 9 bases, leaving 15 bases between the germline ends. CDR1 GTSNPN and CDR2 SVGIG come from the germline V gene (reference sequence). The CDR3 is made up of 11 amino acids. CDR3 in amino acids: CAFQGLPRYTF. The CDR3 DNA sequence: TGTGCCTTCCAAGGACTTCCCCGCTACACCTTC.

This clone was found once. The chain links TRBV5-1 to TRBJ2-1, with D perhaps TRBD2 (5 bases). Trimming shortened V by 4 bases and J by 9 bases, and 14 bases separated the two germline ends. This CDR3 has 13 amino acids. Germline loops: CDR1 SGHRS, CDR2 YFSETQ. The CDR3 nucleotides are TGCGCCAGCAGCCGCGGTAGCGCCGGTGAGCAGTTCTTC. Amino acid sequence: CASSRGSAGEQFF.

The V and J genes are TRBV7-8 and TRBJ2-2; TRBD2 matches 13 bases. Trimming cost V 1 base and J 4 bases; bases outside gene matches: 9. This CDR3 has 19 amino acids. CDR1 is SGHVS, CDR2 FQNEAQ, per germline. The CDR3 region is CASSLVGLAGTFSTGELFF. The DNA for the CDR3 is TGTGCCAGCAGCTTAGTGGGACTAGCGGGGACGTTTAGCACCGGGGAGCTGTTTTTT.

V and J are TRBV6-5 and TRBJ1-4; TRBD1 is a possible D gene (6 bases). There are 13 residues in the CDR3. Germline values: CDR1 MNHEY, CDR2 SVGAGI. The V end lost 5 bases, the J end lost 3 bases, and 7 bases lay between the germline ends. The CDR3 protein is CASSQGSNEKLFF. In DNA, the CDR3 is TGTGCCAGCAGTCAGGGGTCTAATGAAAAACTGTTTTTT.

This rearrangement joins TRBV2 to TRBJ2-7; TRBD2 might be the D (5 bases). The CDR3 has 14 residues. V shed 0 bases and J shed 7 bases, with 13 bases lying between them. CDR1 is SNHLY and CDR2 is FYNNEI in the germline V gene. The CDR3 coding sequence is TGTGCCAGCAGTGAAGCCGGGGTTAGAGTGGAGCAGTACTTC. Protein sequence: CASSEAGVRVEQYF.

The chain is built from TRBV18 and TRBJ1-5, with D possibly matching TRBD1 (6 bases). Trimming left V 1 base short and J 6 bases short, with 10 bases between. CDR1 is KGHSH, CDR2 LQKENI, per germline. This CDR3 is 14 amino acids long. The CDR3 sequence is CASSPRRGGQPQHF. CDR3 bases: TGTGCCAGCTCACCACGTAGGGGGGGTCAGCCCCAGCATTTT.

The rearrangement joins TRBV9 to TRBJ2-1; 11 nucleotides line up with TRBD2. The CDR3 is made up of 16 amino acids. V lost 0 bases, J lost 7 bases, and 6 bases stayed unmatched. Germline CDR1 is SGDLS and CDR2 is YYNGEE. This CDR3 reads CASSVVAGGRGNEQFF. Written as DNA, the CDR3 is TGTGCCAGCAGCGTAGTAGCGGGAGGGCGTGGGAATGAGCAGTTCTTC.

The chain is built from TRBV4-1 and TRBJ1-1, with a tentative D call TRBD1 (6 bases). Germline lookup yields CDR1 MGHRA and CDR2 YSYEKL. Trimming removed 5 bases from V and 6 bases from J, with 16 bases in between. The CDR3 has 14 residues. The DNA of the CDR3 is TGCGCCAGCAGCTACCAGACAGGTCAACCTGAAGCTTTCTTT. Its protein product is CASSYQTGQPEAFF.

This chain links TRBV5-1 with TRBJ2-3, with a weak D call TRBD2 (6 bases). In germline, CDR1 is SGHRS, CDR2 YFSETQ. The CDR3 contains 14 residues. The ends were cut back, 2 bases at V and 1 base at J, with 8 bases in the middle. DNA for the CDR3: TGCGCCAGCAGCTTCTCTAGCGGCACAGATACGCAGTATTTT. Amino acids: CASSFSSGTDTQYF.

In regard to this clone: Other DNA sequences from this sample encode an identical CDR3 as well. The rearrangement links TRBV7-3 to TRBJ2-2, with D uncertain. V shed 1 base and J shed 8 bases, with 5 bases lying between them. This CDR3 comprises 12 residues. Germline V gene lookup returns CDR1 SGHTA and CDR2 FQGTGA. The DNA for the CDR3 is TGTGCCAGCAGCTTAAGGGCAGGGGAGCTGTTTTTT. Translated, it gives CASSLRAGELFF.